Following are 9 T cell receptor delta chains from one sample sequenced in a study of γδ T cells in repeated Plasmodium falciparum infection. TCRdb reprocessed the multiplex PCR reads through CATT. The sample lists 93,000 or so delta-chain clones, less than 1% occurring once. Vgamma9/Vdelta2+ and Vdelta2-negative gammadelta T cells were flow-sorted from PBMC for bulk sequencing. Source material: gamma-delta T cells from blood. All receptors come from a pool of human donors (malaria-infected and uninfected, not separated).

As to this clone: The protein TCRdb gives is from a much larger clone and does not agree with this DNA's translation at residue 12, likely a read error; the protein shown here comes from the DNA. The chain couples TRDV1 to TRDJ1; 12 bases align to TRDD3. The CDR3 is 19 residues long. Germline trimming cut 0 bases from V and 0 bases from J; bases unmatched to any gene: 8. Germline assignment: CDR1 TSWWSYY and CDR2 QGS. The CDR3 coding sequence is TGTGCTCTTGGGGAACTATCTGGGGGATACGCGATTGACACCGATAAACTCATCTTT. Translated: CALGELSGGYAIDTDKLIF.

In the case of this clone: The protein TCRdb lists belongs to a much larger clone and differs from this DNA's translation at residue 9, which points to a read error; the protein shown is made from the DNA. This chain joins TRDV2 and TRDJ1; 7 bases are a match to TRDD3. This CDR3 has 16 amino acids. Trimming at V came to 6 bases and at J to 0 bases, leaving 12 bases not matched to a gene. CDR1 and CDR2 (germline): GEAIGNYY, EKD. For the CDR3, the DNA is TGTGCCTGTAACCCTCTGGGGGCCGAGTACACCGATAAACTCATCTTT. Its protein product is CACNPLGAEYTDKLIF.

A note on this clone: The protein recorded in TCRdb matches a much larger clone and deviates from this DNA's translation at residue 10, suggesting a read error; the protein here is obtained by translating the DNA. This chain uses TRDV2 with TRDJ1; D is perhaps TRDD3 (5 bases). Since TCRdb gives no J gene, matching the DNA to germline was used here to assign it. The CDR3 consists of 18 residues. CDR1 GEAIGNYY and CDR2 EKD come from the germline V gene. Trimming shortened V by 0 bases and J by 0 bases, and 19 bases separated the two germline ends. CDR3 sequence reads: CACDTVATGRTYTDKLIF. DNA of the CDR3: TGTGCCTGTGACACCGTCGCTACTGGTAGGACGTACACCGATAAACTCATCTTT.

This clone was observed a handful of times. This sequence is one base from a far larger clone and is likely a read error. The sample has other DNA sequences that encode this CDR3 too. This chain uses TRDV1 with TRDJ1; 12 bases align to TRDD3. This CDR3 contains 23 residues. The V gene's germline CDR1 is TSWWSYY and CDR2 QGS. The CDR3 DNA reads TGTGCTCTTGGGGAACTTTGGCCCGACTGGGGGATACAGGTCCGCACTTACACCGATAAACTTATCTTT. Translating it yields CALGELWPDWGIQVRTYTDKLIF.

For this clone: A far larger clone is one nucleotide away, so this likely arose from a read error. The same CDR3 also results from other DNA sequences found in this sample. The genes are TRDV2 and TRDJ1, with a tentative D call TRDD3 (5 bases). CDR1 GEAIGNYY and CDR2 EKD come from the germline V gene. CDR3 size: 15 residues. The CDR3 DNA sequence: TGTGCCTGTGACCATACTGGCCACCCCGACGATAAACTCATTTTT. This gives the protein CACDHTGHPDDKLIF.

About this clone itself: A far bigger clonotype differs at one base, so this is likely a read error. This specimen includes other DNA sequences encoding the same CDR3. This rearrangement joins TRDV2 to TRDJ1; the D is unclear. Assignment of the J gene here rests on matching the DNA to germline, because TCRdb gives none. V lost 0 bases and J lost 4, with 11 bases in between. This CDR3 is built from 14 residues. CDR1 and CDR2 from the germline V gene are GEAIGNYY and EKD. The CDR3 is CACDTVGSNDKLIF. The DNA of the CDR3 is TGTGCCTGTGACACCGTCGGTTCGAACGATAAACTCATCTTT.

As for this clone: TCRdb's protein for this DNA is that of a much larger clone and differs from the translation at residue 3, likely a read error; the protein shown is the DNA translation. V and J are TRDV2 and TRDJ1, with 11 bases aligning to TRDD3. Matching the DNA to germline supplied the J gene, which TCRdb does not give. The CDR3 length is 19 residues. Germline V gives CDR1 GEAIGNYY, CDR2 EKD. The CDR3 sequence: CARDTVVMGDTRLADKLIF. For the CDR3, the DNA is TGTGCCCGTGACACCGTGGTTATGGGGGATACGCGCCTGGCCGATAAACTCATCTTT.

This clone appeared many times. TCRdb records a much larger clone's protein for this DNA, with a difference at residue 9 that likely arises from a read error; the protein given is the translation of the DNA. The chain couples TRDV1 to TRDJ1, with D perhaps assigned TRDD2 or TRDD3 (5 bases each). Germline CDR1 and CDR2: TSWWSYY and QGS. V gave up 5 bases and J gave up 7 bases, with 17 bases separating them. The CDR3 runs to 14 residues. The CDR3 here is CALGIPWGAGKLIF. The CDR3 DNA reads TGTGCTCTTGGGATTCCTTGGGGAGCTGGTAAACTCATCTTT.

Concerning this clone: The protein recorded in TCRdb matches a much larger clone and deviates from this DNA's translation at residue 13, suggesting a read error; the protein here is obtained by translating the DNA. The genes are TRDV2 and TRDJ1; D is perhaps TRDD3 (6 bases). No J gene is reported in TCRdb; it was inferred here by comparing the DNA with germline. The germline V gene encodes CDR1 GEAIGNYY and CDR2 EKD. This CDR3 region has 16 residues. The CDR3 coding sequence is TGTGCCTGTGACACGGTGGGAGGGGGACCCACCGATATACTCATCTTT. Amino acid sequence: CACDTVGGGPTDILIF.